Following are 26 T cell receptor beta chains from one sample sequenced in a study of shared clonotypes between healthy human individuals. Sequencing was performed with immunoSEQ multiplex PCR; in TCRdb, only in-frame clones are kept and a portion is missing. Of over a million clones in the sample, roughly 98.5% are singletons; the top ten hold roughly 0.35%. The sample taken for sequencing was naive CD4+ T cells sorted from blood. Subset indicated: CD45RA+ positively selected. All receptors come from a man between 25 and 39 years old in good health.

The chain combines TRBV18 with TRBJ1-5; D gene ambiguous. Germline values: CDR1 KGHSH, CDR2 LQKENI. The CDR3 length is 14 residues. Trimming stripped 2 bases from V and 0 bases from J, with 5 bases between. The CDR3 DNA follows: TGTGCCAGCTCACCAGATTATAGCAATCAGCCCCAGCATTTT. As protein: CASSPDYSNQPQHF.

The chain employs TRBV7-6 and TRBJ1-5; D remains unclear. Germline V lookup: CDR1 SGHVS, CDR2 FNYEAQ. V was shortened by 8 bases and J by 4 bases, with 24 bases between the two germline ends. The CDR3 spans 17 residues. This chain's CDR3 is CASVPLPPGAENQPQHF. The CDR3 DNA sequence: TGTGCCAGCGTACCTCTGCCCCCGGGAGCCGAGAATCAGCCCCAGCATTTT.

The chain employs TRBV29-1 and TRBJ2-1; D may correspond to TRBD1 or TRBD2 (5 bases each). This CDR3 spans 11 amino acids. Germline V gene lookup returns CDR1 SQVTM and CDR2 ANQGSEA. The V end was cut by 8 bases, the J end by 11 bases, with 16 bases between. CDR3 in DNA: TGCAGCCCAAGGACCCTGGGACAGCAGTTCTTC. As protein: CSPRTLGQQFF.

The rearrangement links TRBV5-1 to TRBJ2-3; D could derive from TRBD1 or TRBD2 (5 bases each). This CDR3 contains 14 residues. V was trimmed by 4 bases and J by 4 bases, leaving 13 bases between them. From germline, CDR1 is SGHRS and CDR2 YFSETQ. The CDR3: CASSGVGTADTQYF. In DNA form, the CDR3 reads TGCGCCAGCAGCGGGGTGGGGACCGCAGATACGCAGTATTTT.

The gene calls are TRBV9 and TRBJ2-5; no definite D call. CDR1 is SGDLS, CDR2 YYNGEE, per germline. The ends were cut back, 4 bases at V and 5 bases at J, with 15 bases in the middle. The CDR3 totals 14 residues. This CDR3 reads CASSPLMSEETQYF. In DNA, the CDR3 is TGTGCCAGCAGCCCCCTCATGAGTGAGGAGACCCAGTACTTC.

Remarks on this clone: An end of the junction does not agree with germline; a read error may underlie this. V gene TRBV18 combines with J gene TRBJ1-2; 8 positions agree with TRBD1. CDR3 length equals 15 residues. The germline V gene encodes CDR1 KGHSH and CDR2 LQKENI. The CDR3, as DNA: TGTGCCAGCTCATCACCTCGACAGGGGCTCTATGGCTACACCTTC. It codes for CASSSPRQGLYGYTF.

This chain uses TRBV7-2 with TRBJ1-5; D is undetermined. Looked up from germline, CDR1 is SGHTA and CDR2 is FQGNSA. Between the trimmed V and J ends, which lost 5 bases and 6 bases, there was a span of 20 bases. The CDR3 loop spans 16 amino acids. The chain's CDR3 is CASSRTPTRLGQPQHF. The CDR3, as DNA: TGTGCCAGCAGCCGAACTCCTACACGTCTCGGTCAGCCCCAGCATTTT.

For this clone: The sample contains more than one DNA sequence encoding this CDR3. V usage is TRBV28 and J usage is TRBJ2-3; no definite D call. Germline V CDR1 and CDR2: MDHEN, SYDVKM. CDR3 length equals 11 residues. V was pared by 5 bases and J by 5 bases, with 5 bases between. DNA for the CDR3: TGTGCCAGCAGTATTCGAGATACGCAGTATTTT. This codes for CASSIRDTQYF.

The chain is built from TRBV30 and TRBJ1-1; D call uncertain. The germline V gene encodes CDR1 GTSNPN and CDR2 SVGIG (reference sequence). With 6 bases removed from V and 11 bases from J, the gap between germline ends came to 10 bases. CDR3 size: 9 residues. The CDR3: CACHPGAFF. In DNA, the CDR3 is TGTGCCTGTCATCCTGGGGCTTTCTTT.

The chain couples TRBV7-3 to TRBJ2-2; TRBD2 agrees at 7 bases. The CDR3 runs 16 residues. Germline V gene sequence: CDR1 SGHTA, CDR2 FQGTGA. Trimming cost V 5 bases and J 5 bases; bases outside gene matches: 11. CDR3 sequence (DNA): TGTGCCAGCAGCCCCCCGGGGAGGGATCTGACCGGGGAGCTGTTTTTT. It is translated as CASSPPGRDLTGELFF.

This chain joins TRBV28 and TRBJ2-2; a weak D match, TRBD2 (6 bases). The ends were cut back, 2 bases at V and 6 bases at J, with 10 bases in the middle. Germline assignment: CDR1 MDHEN and CDR2 SYDVKM. The CDR3 spans 14 residues. The chain's CDR3 is CASSLGGTAGELFF. The CDR3 nucleotides are TGTGCCAGCAGTTTAGGCGGGACGGCCGGGGAGCTGTTTTTT.

This rearrangement joins TRBV11-2 to TRBJ2-7; 9 nucleotides align to TRBD2. J gave up 4 bases and V 5 bases, and 6 bases lay outside the gene matches. The CDR3 has 14 amino acids. Germline values: CDR1 SGHAT, CDR2 FQNNGV. The CDR3 reads CASSPGTSRYEQYF. CDR3 nucleotide sequence: TGTGCCAGCAGCCCCGGGACTAGCAGGTACGAGCAGTACTTC.

In regard to this clone: Other nucleotide sequences from this sample produce the same CDR3. The chain carries TRBV5-1 and TRBJ2-7, with D possibly TRBD2 on 5 matching bases. The germline V gene encodes CDR1 SGHRS and CDR2 YFSETQ. Trimming removed 4 bases at V and 0 bases at J, with 11 bases between. The CDR3 sequence is 14 residues long. In DNA, the CDR3 is TGCGCCAGCAGCCGGGGAGATGGCTCCTACGAGCAGTACTTC. Protein: CASSRGDGSYEQYF.

The chain links TRBV15 to TRBJ1-5; D remains unclear. Germline values: CDR1 LNHNV, CDR2 YYDKDF (reference sequence). The ends were cut back, 4 bases at V and 5 bases at J, with 18 bases in the middle. This CDR3 region has 16 residues. The CDR3 coding sequence is TGTGCCACCAGCAAGGACCGCGTGGGCACCCATCAGCCCCAGCATTTT. It yields the protein CATSKDRVGTHQPQHF.

This clone was seen just once. This chain joins TRBV10-3 and TRBJ2-1; D is unresolved. CDR3 length equals 16 residues. V was shortened by 6 bases and J by 0 bases, with 15 bases between the two germline ends. The germline CDR1 and CDR2 sequences are ENHRY and SYGVKD. The DNA of the CDR3 is TGTGCCATCAGGGAAGGAGCCACCAGCTCCTACAATGAGCAGTTCTTC. Protein sequence: CAIREGATSSYNEQFF.

CDR3 DNA: TGTGCCAGCAGCCAAGATAGAACAGGACCCTACGAGCAGTACTTC. It is translated as CASSQDRTGPYEQYF. V is TRBV4-2 and J is TRBJ2-7; a weak D match, TRBD1 (5 bases). Germline V gene lookup returns CDR1 LGHNA and CDR2 YNFKEQ. The V end was cut by 0 bases, the J end by 2 bases, with 11 bases between. The CDR3 covers 15 residues.

The rearrangement links TRBV6-1 to TRBJ1-3; D is ambiguous. V lost 5 bases, J lost 2 bases, and 7 bases lay in between. Germline loops: CDR1 MNHNS, CDR2 SASEGT. The CDR3 is made up of 13 amino acids. CDR3 DNA sequence: TGTGCCAGCAGTCTCGGGCCTGGAAACACCATATATTTT. Protein product: CASSLGPGNTIYF.

The V call is TRBV7-9, the J call TRBJ1-4; D uncertain. The V end lost 0 bases, the J end lost 2 bases, and 7 bases lay between the germline ends. The CDR3 has 15 amino acids. Germline V lookup: CDR1 SEHNR, CDR2 FQNEAQ (reference sequence). CDR3 in DNA: TGTGCCAGCAGCTTAGCAGGGTTCACTAATGAAAAACTGTTTTTT. Translation: CASSLAGFTNEKLFF.

A note on this clone: The same CDR3 arises from other DNA sequences in this sample as well. The gene calls are TRBV29-1 and TRBJ2-3; weak D call: TRBD1 (6 bases). V was shortened by 5 bases and J by 5 bases, with 8 bases between the two germline ends. The V gene's germline CDR1 is SQVTM and CDR2 ANQGSEA. The CDR3 runs to 11 residues. The CDR3 DNA reads TGCAGCGTTCCCAGGGGAGATACGCAGTATTTT. Amino acid sequence: CSVPRGDTQYF.

The rearrangement links TRBV2 to TRBJ2-1; possible D gene TRBD2, 5 bases. This CDR3 region has 14 residues. V was cut by 8 bases and J by 1 base, with 12 bases left in between. Germline V gene lookup returns CDR1 SNHLY and CDR2 FYNNEI. The CDR3 protein is CASHGDRSYNEQFF. The CDR3 DNA is TGTGCCAGCCACGGGGATAGATCCTACAATGAGCAGTTCTTC.

The rearrangement links TRBV23-1 to TRBJ1-1; TRBD1 is a possible D gene (6 bases). TRBV23-1 has ORF status, its function being uncertain. The CDR3 is 14 amino acids. Between the trimmed V and J ends, which lost 5 bases and 1 base, there was a span of 11 bases. The CDR3 DNA reads TGCGCCAGCAGTTACAGGGCAACGAACACTGAAGCTTTCTTT. It translates to CASSYRATNTEAFF.

The CDR3 protein is CASSAGQGNEKLFF. CDR3 in DNA: TGTGCCAGCTCAGCCGGACAGGGAAATGAAAAACTGTTTTTT. This chain uses TRBV18 with TRBJ1-4; 8 positions match TRBD1. This CDR3 comprises 14 residues. The germline V gene encodes CDR1 KGHSH and CDR2 LQKENI. Germline trimming cut 5 bases from V and 5 bases from J; bases unmatched to any gene: 4.

The CDR3 spells CASSQPDRVGQPQHF. As DNA, the CDR3 is TGCGCCAGCAGCCAACCAGACAGGGTTGGTCAGCCCCAGCATTTT. The genes are TRBV4-1 and TRBJ1-5, with 7 positions matching TRBD1. Germline V gene lookup returns CDR1 MGHRA and CDR2 YSYEKL. V shed 2 bases and J 6 bases; nucleotides not matched to a gene: 7. This CDR3 region has 15 residues.

J is TRBJ2-1 and V is TRBV5-1; 8 bases agree with TRBD2. V trimming: 3 bases; J trimming: 8 bases; junction bases outside the gene matches: 7. Germline CDR1 SGHRS, CDR2 YFSETQ. CDR3 length equals 14 residues. The CDR3 bases are TGCGCCAGCAGCTATCTGGCGACTAGCGATGAGCAGTTCTTC. Its translation: CASSYLATSDEQFF.

The chain links TRBV7-3 to TRBJ2-1, with 14 bases lining up with TRBD2. The CDR3 extends over 16 amino acids. J lost 8 bases, V lost 1 base, and 4 bases had no gene match. CDR1 is SGHTA, CDR2 FQGTGA, per germline. CDR3 coding DNA: TGTGCCAGCAGCTTAATGGGGACTAGCGGGAGATATGAGCAGTTCTTC. Its translation: CASSLMGTSGRYEQFF.

The chain recombines TRBV28 with TRBJ1-5; TRBD1 matches at 7 bases. Germline CDR1 is MDHEN and CDR2 is SYDVKM. The CDR3 is 16 residues long. Trimming removed 5 bases from V and 3 bases from J; junction bases left unmatched: 10. CDR3 amino acids: CASSAGYRGHNQPQHF. As DNA, the CDR3 is TGTGCCAGCAGTGCCGGGTACAGGGGCCACAATCAGCCCCAGCATTTT.